These 18 T cell receptor beta chains originate from one sample sequenced in a study of Ad26.COV2.S vaccination and SARS-CoV-2 variants. The table came from immunoSEQ multiplex PCR; TCRdb's copy has only in-frame clones and leaves some out. Of hundreds of thousands of clones listed, around 87% are singletons. This sample's treatment: 19 received Ad26.COV2.S at low or high dose, single or two shots; five or six received placebo; per-sample allocation not given. Samples analyzed were those drawn on day 63 after the first vaccine or placebo injection. The sequences come from peripheral blood, collected in a trial of Ad26.COV2.S vaccine versus placebo. The receptors derive from a person aged 18-60 years who received the Ad26.COV2.S COVID-19 vaccine or a placebo.

The V and J genes are TRBV5-5 and TRBJ1-1, with a weak D call TRBD1 (5 bases). V was trimmed by 0 bases and J by 4 bases, leaving 13 bases between them. The germline gives CDR1 SGHKS, CDR2 YYEKEE (reference sequence). CDR3 length: 15 amino acids. CDR3 protein: CASSLEGIGGTEAFF. In DNA form, the CDR3 reads TGTGCCAGCAGCTTGGAGGGGATTGGGGGCACTGAAGCTTTCTTT.

The chain recombines TRBV7-8 with TRBJ1-4; D is uncertain. The germline V gene encodes CDR1 SGHVS and CDR2 FQNEAQ. V gave up 5 bases and J gave up 0 bases, with 13 bases separating them. CDR3 size: 16 residues. DNA for the CDR3: TGTGCCAGCAGCCAGAGCGGTCCAGCAACTAATGAAAAACTGTTTTTT. It yields the protein CASSQSGPATNEKLFF.

The gene calls are TRBV30 and TRBJ1-1; D gene unclear. The length of the CDR3 is 13 residues. Germline V CDR1 and CDR2: GTSNPN, SVGIG (reference sequence). Trimming stripped 1 base from V and 3 bases from J, with 9 bases between. CDR3 residues: CAWSASEDTEAFF. CDR3 DNA: TGTGCCTGGAGTGCCTCAGAAGACACTGAAGCTTTCTTT.

The chain uses TRBV6-5 and TRBJ1-1, with no clear D. The CDR3 loop spans 14 amino acids. Per germline, CDR1 MNHEY and CDR2 SVGAGI. Deletions cut 10 bases from V and 4 bases from J, with 19 bases between. The CDR3 nucleotides are TGTGCCACCGAGATGATCCGGGGAGGCACTGAAGCTTTCTTT. It yields the protein CATEMIRGGTEAFF.

This sequence joins TRBV18 and TRBJ1-1, with D unclear. V was trimmed by 4 bases and J by 5 bases, leaving 14 bases between them. Germline CDR1 reads KGHSH; CDR2 reads LQKENI. This CDR3 comprises 14 residues. In nucleotides, the CDR3 is TGTGCCAGCTCACGGGATTTGGGTTTAACTGAAGCTTTCTTT. This translates into CASSRDLGLTEAFF.

The V gene is TRBV6-5, the J gene TRBJ2-7; TRBD1 matches 9 bases. Germline CDR1 MNHEY, CDR2 SVGAGI. V lost 9 bases, J lost 6 bases, and 12 bases stayed unmatched. CDR3 length: 14 amino acids. The CDR3 DNA reads TGTGCCAGTTTCCGGGACAGGGAGAGCAGCGAGCAGTACTTC. Protein product: CASFRDRESSEQYF.

The genes are TRBV5-1 and TRBJ2-3; 14 positions match TRBD2. The CDR3 is 19 amino acids. Per the germline V gene, CDR1 is SGHRS and CDR2 is YFSETQ. J gave up 0 bases and V 2 bases, and 8 bases lay outside the gene matches. The DNA of the CDR3 is TGCGCCAGCAGCTTAACCCGACTAGCGGGAGGGTCAAGCACAGATACGCAGTATTTT. It is translated as CASSLTRLAGGSSTDTQYF.

This chain uses TRBV6-6 with TRBJ2-7; D not certain. The V end was cut by 4 bases, the J end by 0 bases, with 16 bases between. The CDR3 is 16 residues long. The germline V gene encodes CDR1 MNHNY and CDR2 SVGAGI (reference sequence). CDR3 nucleotide sequence: TGTGCCAGCAGTTGGGGTTTGGGCGAACGCTCCTACGAGCAGTACTTC. This sequence encodes CASSWGLGERSYEQYF.

The V call is TRBV19, the J call TRBJ1-2; maybe TRBD1 (5 bases). Germline V gives CDR1 LNHDA, CDR2 SQIVND (reference sequence). V was cut by 6 bases and J by 4 bases, with 15 bases left in between. The CDR3 has 14 amino acids. The CDR3 nucleotides are TGTGCCAGTAGGCTCGACAGTGTGTTCTATGGCTACACCTTC. Residues: CASRLDSVFYGYTF.

The V and J genes are TRBV5-6 and TRBJ2-7; TRBD1 matches 7 bases. The germline V gene has CDR1 SGHDT and CDR2 YYEEEE. V was pared by 7 bases and J by 2 bases, with 3 bases of the junction left unmatched. The CDR3 spans 12 residues. CDR3 DNA: TGTGCCAGCGACAGGGCCGCCTACGAGCAGTACTTC. Protein: CASDRAAYEQYF.

This clone occurred a few times. The J gene is TRBJ1-5, the V gene TRBV10-1; D gene ambiguous. V was pared by 2 bases and J by 0 bases, with 23 bases between. This CDR3 has 20 amino acids. The germline V gene encodes CDR1 WNHNN and CDR2 SYGVQD (reference sequence). For the CDR3, the DNA is TGCGCCAGCAGTGAGGGGGTGCAGAACGAATCAGAATATAGCAATCAGCCCCAGCATTTT. Amino acid sequence: CASSEGVQNESEYSNQPQHF.

V usage is TRBV6-6 and J usage is TRBJ2-1; unclear D gene. The CDR3 runs to 15 residues. Germline values: CDR1 MNHNY, CDR2 SVGAGI (reference sequence). V was shortened by 6 bases and J by 0 bases, with 12 bases between the two germline ends. The CDR3 DNA is TGTGCCAGCAGCCGCAATCCGAGCTCCTACAATGAGCAGTTCTTC. It encodes CASSRNPSSYNEQFF.

V gene TRBV6-2 or TRBV6-3 combines with J gene TRBJ1-1; D not resolved. The CDR3 extends over 12 amino acids. V was pared by 5 bases and J by 11 bases, with 15 bases between. CDR1 and CDR2 (germline): MNHEY, SVGEGT. The CDR3 sequence is CASSDQPKPAFF. In DNA form, the CDR3 reads TGTGCCAGCAGTGACCAACCCAAACCGGCTTTCTTT.

The chain uses TRBV3-1 (or the pseudogene TRBV3-2) and TRBJ1-1; perhaps TRBD1 as D (6 bases). V dropped 3 bases and J dropped 4 bases, with 18 bases sitting between them. Germline CDR1 reads LGHDT; CDR2 reads YNNKEL (reference sequence). CDR3 length equals 16 residues. The CDR3 DNA reads as TGTGCCAGCAGCCAGGGATTACAGGGTGTCGGCACTGAAGCTTTCTTT. It encodes CASSQGLQGVGTEAFF.

This chain uses TRBV27 with TRBJ1-1; D remains unclear. The CDR3 consists of 15 residues. V was trimmed by 4 bases and J by 4 bases, leaving 16 bases between them. Germline V gives CDR1 MNHEY, CDR2 SMNVEV (reference sequence). CDR3 region: CASSSHRQSTTEAFF. The CDR3 region has the DNA TGTGCCAGCAGTTCACATAGGCAGTCCACCACTGAAGCTTTCTTT.

This chain links TRBV7-2 with TRBJ1-2; D is uncertain. Trimming cost V 2 bases and J 4 bases, with 11 bases left between them. There are 14 residues in the CDR3. Germline CDR1 SGHTA, CDR2 FQGNSA. CDR3 sequence reads: CASSLTTGTYGYTF. The CDR3 nucleotides are TGTGCCAGCAGCTTAACAACGGGAACCTATGGCTACACCTTC. Using reference TRBV7-2 and TRBJ1-2 for the parts outside the CDR3, the full variable domain is GAGVSQSPSNKVTEKGKDVELRCDPISGHTALYWYRQSLGQGLEFLIYFQGNSAPDKSGLPSDRFSAERTGGSVSTLTIQRTQQEDSAVYLCASSLTTGTYGYTFGSGTRLTVV.

The rearrangement links TRBV2 to TRBJ2-7; 9 bases are a match to TRBD1. The CDR3 runs 14 residues. Germline CDR1 is SNHLY and CDR2 is FYNNEI. V was pared by 8 bases and J by 3 bases, with 8 bases of the junction left unmatched. DNA of the CDR3: TGTGCCAGCTCCCGGGACAGGGAATTCTACGAGCAGTACTTC. Its protein is CASSRDREFYEQYF.

This clone has only one observation. The chain is built from TRBV24-1 and TRBJ1-1; TRBD1 matches 7 bases. The CDR3 runs to 16 residues. With 11 bases clipped from V and 1 base from J, the junction kept 15 bases outside the gene matches. CDR1 is KGHDR, CDR2 SFDVKD, per germline. CDR3 sequence reads: CASQGGIGLWNTEAFF. CDR3 nucleotides: TGTGCCAGCCAGGGGGGGATTGGGTTGTGGAACACTGAAGCTTTCTTT.